Below, 7 T cell receptor beta chains from the same sample are listed, as sequenced in a study of blood T cell repertoires in COVID-19. Produced via immunoSEQ multiplex PCR; TCRdb's table is partial and in-frame only. The data show about 360,000 clones, approximately 86% seen once. The sample consisted of peripheral blood. Source of these receptors: a woman in her sixties with COVID-19, enrolled during active disease.

V usage is TRBV4-1 and J usage is TRBJ2-2, with D perhaps TRBD1 (6 bases). Germline V gene lookup returns CDR1 MGHRA and CDR2 YSYEKL. The CDR3 loop spans 15 amino acids. The V end lost 2 bases, the J end lost 4 bases, and 11 bases lay between the germline ends. CDR3 amino acids: CASSQTGFSTGELFF. In nucleotides, the CDR3 is TGCGCCAGCAGCCAAACAGGGTTTAGCACCGGGGAGCTGTTTTTT.

The genes are TRBV5-1 and TRBJ2-6; maybe TRBD1 (6 bases). V lost 9 bases, J lost 2 bases, and 12 bases lay in between. Germline-derived CDR1 and CDR2 are SGHRS and YFSETQ. The CDR3 sequence is 14 residues long. The CDR3: CATSQGAGANVLTF. CDR3 nucleotides: TGCGCCACCTCACAGGGAGCTGGGGCCAACGTCCTGACTTTC.

The table lists this clone with a few counts. The chain links TRBV9 to TRBJ1-1; D not resolved. The CDR3 spans 13 residues. In germline, CDR1 is SGDLS, CDR2 YYNGEE. V lost 7 bases and J lost 0, with 10 bases in between. The CDR3 bases are TGTGCCAGCGGGAGACAAGTGAACACTGAAGCTTTCTTT. Its protein is CASGRQVNTEAFF.

The chain employs TRBV7-9 and TRBJ2-1; 8 positions agree with TRBD2. CDR3 size: 15 residues. The junction had 7 bases not matched to a gene; V was cut back by 6 bases and J by 3 bases. Germline V gene data show CDR1 as SEHNR and CDR2 as FQNEAQ (reference sequence). The CDR3 nucleotides are TGTGCCAGCAGTTTACTAGCGGACTTCTACAATGAGCAGTTCTTC. Residues: CASSLLADFYNEQFF.

The CDR3 here is CASSIARGLENTIYF. The CDR3 DNA follows: TGTGCCAGTAGTATAGCCAGGGGGCTCGAAAACACCATATATTTT. The chain combines TRBV19 with TRBJ1-3; 8 bases map to TRBD1. The CDR3 has 15 amino acids. Germline CDR1 and CDR2: LNHDA and SQIVND (reference sequence). Losses at the gene ends were 1 base for V and 6 bases for J; bases not matched to a gene: 5. Supplemented by reference TRBV19 and TRBJ1-3, the full variable domain reads DGGITQSPKYLFRKEGQNVTLSCEQNLNHDAMYWYRQDPGQGLRLIYYSQIVNDFQKGDIAEGYSVSREKKESFPLTVTSAQKNPTAFYLCASSIARGLENTIYFGEGSWLTVV.

The chain recombines TRBV4-3 with TRBJ1-2; D might be TRBD1 (5 bases). V shed 0 bases and J shed 7 bases, with 15 bases lying between them. Germline CDR1 reads LGHNA; CDR2 reads YSLEER. The CDR3 extends over 15 amino acids. CDR3 loop: CASSQDRSRVGGYTF. DNA of the CDR3: TGCGCCAGCAGCCAAGATCGGTCCAGGGTGGGTGGCTACACCTTC.

The chain joins TRBV30 to TRBJ1-1; D is unresolved. Germline V CDR1 and CDR2: GTSNPN, SVGIG (reference sequence). This CDR3 is built from 11 residues. The CDR3, as DNA: TGTGCACATCAGGATACAGCTGAAGCTTTCTTT. As protein: CAHQDTAEAFF.